The clone carrying this TCR beta chain was seen a handful of times. The data were taken from a study of human T cells and chemical hapten exposure. Overall study: The patients, most of them female, presented with alopecia areata, totalis or universalis.

V was cut by 3 bases and J by 1 base, with 9 bases left in between. Germline V gene lookup returns CDR1 SQVTM and CDR2 ANQGSEA. The CDR3 covers 13 residues. Time point indicated: pre-sensitization, week 0. Treatment: therapeutic diphenylcyclopropenone sensitization with weekly scalp DPC. MiXCR, run by TCRdb on the RACE reads, gives a single entry per CDR3 protein. The table lists 150,000 to 200,000 distinct CDR3 sequences, 25% to 30% of them singletons. The sample consisted of whole blood, taken in connection with sensitization to the hapten diphenylcyclopropenone (DPC). This sequence was found in a woman aged 25 to 39 with alopecia areata. Some clones in this sample may be carry-over from other donors' samples. This sequence joins TRBV29-1 and TRBJ2-5; D not certain. In nucleotides, the CDR3 is TGCAGCGTTGAGGGGTCTGGCCAAGAGACCCAGTACTTC. The encoded protein is CSVEGSGQETQYF.